This entry lists 32 T cell receptor beta chains sequenced from one sample in a study of pediatric ulcerative colitis. The rectum was sampled with one to two pinch biopsies at colonoscopy. TCRdb keeps only in-frame clones here, not all; method: immunoSEQ multiplex PCR. The sample carries around 40,000 clones, 60% to 85% recorded once. Sequenced input: gut tissue. The source of these receptors is a boy between 10 and 17 years old with severe ulcerative colitis.

This clone has just one count. The V gene is TRBV11-3, the J gene TRBJ2-2; D is unresolved. Trimming left V 3 bases short and J 6 bases short, with 5 bases between. From germline, CDR1 is SGHNT and CDR2 YENEEA. CDR3 length: 12 amino acids. The CDR3 protein is CASSFSAGELFF. The DNA for the CDR3 is TGTGCCAGCAGCTTCTCCGCCGGGGAGCTGTTTTTT.

The rearrangement uses TRBV6-1 and TRBJ1-5; D remains unclear. Per the germline V gene, CDR1 is MNHNS and CDR2 is SASEGT. There are 14 residues in the CDR3. V gave up 7 bases and J gave up 7 bases, with 17 bases separating them. The CDR3 region has the DNA TGTGCCAGCAACCACGCGATGGAAGGGCAGCCCCAGCATTTT. Translating gives CASNHAMEGQPQHF.

The chain links TRBV6-5 to TRBJ1-1; 9 bases fit TRBD1. The trim removed 6 bases at V and 5 bases at J, leaving 7 bases unmatched. The CDR3 totals 14 residues. In germline, CDR1 is MNHEY, CDR2 SVGAGI. This chain's CDR3 is CASRRDREGTEAFF. In DNA form, the CDR3 reads TGTGCCAGCAGAAGGGACAGGGAGGGGACTGAAGCTTTCTTT.

The chain uses TRBV7-2 and TRBJ1-3, with D possibly TRBD1 on 5 matching bases. CDR3 length equals 15 residues. V lost 4 bases, J lost 2 bases, and 12 bases lay in between. CDR1 is SGHTA, CDR2 FQGNSA, per germline. CDR3 in amino acids: CASSYLRGAGNTIYF. CDR3 nucleotides: TGTGCCAGCAGCTACCTCCGGGGGGCTGGAAACACCATATATTTT.

This sequence joins TRBV29-1 and TRBJ1-4; TRBD1 agrees at 7 bases. This CDR3 is 15 amino acids long. Germline assignment: CDR1 SQVTM and CDR2 ANQGSEA. The J segment lost 7 bases and the V segment lost 0 bases, leaving 8 bases of the junction unmatched. CDR3 sequence (DNA): TGCAGCGTTGAAGAACAACAGGGGTTCGGTGAAAAACTGTTTTTT. The encoded protein is CSVEEQQGFGEKLFF.

This clone was detected once. The chain couples TRBV5-1 to TRBJ1-1; TRBD1 is a possible D gene (6 bases). V was trimmed by 5 bases and J by 3 bases, leaving 32 bases between them. The germline CDR1 and CDR2 sequences are SGHRS and YFSETQ. This CDR3 has 20 amino acids. Written as DNA, the CDR3 is TGCGCCAGCAGGCCATCCGGGACATCATCGAACAGGTTCTACTACACTGAAGCTTTCTTT. Protein product: CASRPSGTSSNRFYYTEAFF.

The rearrangement joins TRBV7-9 to TRBJ2-1, with TRBD2 matching over 8 bases. The CDR3 runs 15 residues. With V trimmed by 5 bases and J by 0 bases, 3 bases remained unmatched. Germline CDR1 SEHNR, CDR2 FQNEAQ (reference sequence). The CDR3 loop is CASSPGGASYNEQFF. CDR3 coding DNA: TGTGCCAGCAGCCCGGGGGGGGCCTCCTACAATGAGCAGTTCTTC.

The chain carries TRBV6-6 and TRBJ2-3, with no clear D. This CDR3 region has 13 residues. Germline V gene data show CDR1 as MNHNY and CDR2 as SVGAGI (reference sequence). V gave up 9 bases and J gave up 3 bases, with 13 bases separating them. DNA of the CDR3: TGTGCCAGTTCGCCGGTACAAACAGATACGCAGTATTTT. Translating gives CASSPVQTDTQYF.

This clone has just a few counts. The CDR3 nucleotides read TGCGCCAGCAGCCCAGGTGTAGAGGGTATAGGTGGCTACACCTTC. Protein product: CASSPGVEGIGGYTF. The chain employs TRBV5-1 and TRBJ1-2; no clear D gene. The CDR3 covers 15 residues. Deletions cut 4 bases from V and 7 bases from J, with 20 bases between. CDR1 and CDR2 from the germline V gene are SGHRS and YFSETQ.

V is TRBV15 and J is TRBJ1-5, with 7 nucleotides matching TRBD1. This CDR3 has 14 amino acids. The germline V gene encodes CDR1 LNHNV and CDR2 YYDKDF (reference sequence). Trimming removed 3 bases from V and 5 bases from J; junction bases left unmatched: 4. Written as DNA, the CDR3 is TGTGCCACCAGCAGGACAGGGCGGGATCAGCCCCAGCATTTT. Protein sequence: CATSRTGRDQPQHF. Variable domain in full (rest from reference TRBV15 and TRBJ1-5): DAMVIQNPRYQVTQFGKPVTLSCSQTLNHNVMYWYQQKSSQAPKLLFHYYDKDFNNEADTPDNFQSRRPNTSFCFLDIRSPGLGDTAMYLCATSRTGRDQPQHFGDGTRLSIL.

This clone was counted between two and nine times. Given the absence of the conserved phenylalanine or tryptophan at the CDR3 end, a read error is likely. The chain has TRBV5-5 and TRBJ1-6, with TRBD1 identical over 7 bases. CDR1 and CDR2 (germline): SGHKS, YYEKEE (reference sequence). V lost 2 bases, J lost 15 bases, and 8 bases stayed unmatched. The CDR3 is made up of 13 amino acids. The CDR3 DNA is TGTGCCAGCAGCTTATTCCAGGGGGACCTCCTCCACCTT. This sequence encodes CASSLFQGDLLHL.

This clone was observed a single time. The chain carries TRBV5-1 and TRBJ1-1, with D unclear. V was pared by 4 bases and J by 0 bases, with 16 bases between. The germline CDR1 and CDR2 sequences are SGHRS and YFSETQ. The CDR3 totals 16 residues. The CDR3 loop reads CASSPRRHFMNTEAFF. CDR3 coding DNA: TGCGCCAGCAGCCCCAGACGACATTTCATGAACACTGAAGCTTTCTTT.

The genes are TRBV4-1 and TRBJ2-7; the D gene is possibly TRBD1 (6 bases). Germline assignment: CDR1 MGHRA and CDR2 YSYEKL. This CDR3 is 15 amino acids long. V lost 0 bases to trimming and J lost 5 bases, with 14 bases between them. The CDR3 loop is CASSQERTASDEQYF. The CDR3 DNA reads TGCGCCAGCAGCCAAGAGAGGACAGCCTCGGACGAGCAGTACTTC.

The genes are TRBV4-2 and TRBJ2-3; D is possibly TRBD2 (6 bases). The V end was cut by 0 bases, the J end by 6 bases, with 13 bases between. This CDR3 comprises 15 residues. The germline CDR1 and CDR2 sequences are LGHNA and YNFKEQ. CDR3 in amino acids: CASSQDVWAGDTQYF. The CDR3 DNA is TGTGCCAGCAGCCAAGATGTCTGGGCGGGGGATACGCAGTATTTT.

The rearrangement links TRBV14 to TRBJ1-1; D remains ambiguous. V gave up 0 bases and J gave up 6 bases, with 11 bases separating them. Germline CDR1 reads SGHDN; CDR2 reads FVKESK. CDR3 length: 14 residues. The CDR3 region has the DNA TGTGCCAGCAGCCAAGATCTGAAGGTCGCTGAAGCTTTCTTT. Translated, it gives CASSQDLKVAEAFF.

The chain couples TRBV7-9 to TRBJ2-7, with D perhaps TRBD1 (5 bases). The CDR3 extends over 13 amino acids. CDR1 SEHNR and CDR2 FQNEAQ come from the germline V gene (reference sequence). V lost 6 bases to trimming and J lost 2 bases, with 11 bases between them. The CDR3 is CASSLDTPYEQYF. The CDR3 nucleotides read TGTGCCAGCAGTCTGGACACCCCCTACGAGCAGTACTTC.

The chain joins TRBV19 to TRBJ1-1, with a tentative D call TRBD1 (6 bases). The CDR3 length is 15 residues. Per the germline V gene, CDR1 is LNHDA and CDR2 is SQIVND (reference sequence). The V end lost 5 bases, the J end lost 0 bases, and 13 bases lay between the germline ends. CDR3 in amino acids: CASSLMTGLNTEAFF. For the CDR3, the DNA is TGTGCCAGTAGTCTAATGACAGGTTTGAACACTGAAGCTTTCTTT.

V usage is TRBV6-1 and J usage is TRBJ1-3; D not certain. The germline gives CDR1 MNHNS, CDR2 SASEGT. Between the trimmed V and J ends, which lost 4 bases and 2 bases, there was a span of 9 bases. The CDR3 loop spans 14 amino acids. CDR3 residues: CASSGLEAGNTIYF. In DNA, the CDR3 is TGTGCCAGCAGTGGGCTAGAGGCTGGAAACACCATATATTTT.

V and J are TRBV28 and TRBJ2-3; maybe TRBD1 (5 bases). Germline V gene sequence: CDR1 MDHEN, CDR2 SYDVKM. Between the trimmed V and J ends, which lost 2 bases and 0 bases, there was a span of 15 bases. The CDR3 spans 17 residues. CDR3 region: CASSLNPTGHSTDTQYF. CDR3 DNA sequence: TGTGCCAGCAGTTTAAACCCCACAGGTCATAGCACAGATACGCAGTATTTT. Full variable domain (missing parts from reference TRBV28 and TRBJ2-3): DVKVTQSSRYLVKRTGEKVFLECVQDMDHENMFWYRQDPGLGLRLIYFSYDVKMKEKGDIPEGYSVSREKKERFSLILESASTNQTSMYLCASSLNPTGHSTDTQYFGPGTRLTVL.

The chain employs TRBV5-1 and TRBJ1-2; a weak D match, TRBD1 (5 bases). CDR1 is SGHRS, CDR2 YFSETQ, per germline. The length of the CDR3 is 15 residues. V was pared by 4 bases and J by 2 bases, with 15 bases between. In DNA form, the CDR3 reads TGCGCCAGCAGCGAAGGGACCGGATCAAACTATGGCTACACCTTC. Translating it yields CASSEGTGSNYGYTF. Full variable domain (remainder filled in from reference TRBV5-1 and TRBJ1-2): KAGVTQTPRYLIKTRGQQVTLSCSPISGHRSVSWYQQTPGQGLQFLFEYFSETQRNKGNFPGRFSGRQFSNSRSEMNVSTLELGDSALYLCASSEGTGSNYGYTFGSGTRLTVV.

The chain combines TRBV10-2 with TRBJ2-3; the D gene is possibly TRBD1 (6 bases). This CDR3 comprises 16 residues. Trimming removed 2 bases at V and 5 bases at J, with 17 bases between. Germline-derived CDR1 and CDR2 are WSHSY and SAAADI. The CDR3 loop reads CASSEDPAGVEDTQYF. CDR3 nucleotides: TGCGCCAGCAGTGAGGACCCAGCAGGGGTAGAAGATACGCAGTATTTT.

V is TRBV5-1 and J is TRBJ2-5; 11 bases are a match to TRBD1. Trimming at V came to 3 bases and at J to 2 bases, leaving 9 bases not matched to a gene. Per germline, CDR1 SGHRS and CDR2 YFSETQ. CDR3 length: 17 amino acids. The chain's CDR3 is CASSSPLRDRGQETQYF. CDR3 DNA: TGCGCCAGCAGCTCACCGCTCCGGGACAGGGGGCAAGAGACCCAGTACTTC.

The chain employs TRBV6-1 and TRBJ2-3, with TRBD1 identical over 12 bases. Germline V gene data show CDR1 as MNHNS and CDR2 as SASEGT. The CDR3 consists of 17 residues. V shed 3 bases, J shed 8 bases, and the junction held 12 bases outside the gene matches. Here the CDR3 DNA reads TGTGCCAGCAGTGACCAGTTGATCGGGACAGGGGGCAGTACGCAGTATTTT. It codes for CASSDQLIGTGGSTQYF.

This clone is medium-sized in the sample. The rearrangement uses TRBV5-6 and TRBJ1-1, with a weak D call TRBD1 (5 bases). The germline V and J ends were trimmed by 4 bases and 1 base, with 20 bases remaining between them. Looked up from germline, CDR1 is SGHDT and CDR2 is YYEEEE. The CDR3 runs to 17 residues. This CDR3 reads CASSTIFQGDENTEAFF. In DNA, the CDR3 is TGTGCCAGCAGCACCATTTTCCAGGGCGACGAGAACACTGAAGCTTTCTTT. The entire variable domain, with the rest obtained from reference TRBV5-6 and TRBJ1-1, is as follows: DAGVTQSPTHLIKTRGQQVTLRCSPKSGHDTVSWYQQALGQGPQFIFQYYEEEERQRGNFPDRFSGHQFPNYSSELNVNALLLGDSALYLCASSTIFQGDENTEAFFGQGTRLTVV.

This clone was detected only a few times. Because it lacks the conserved phenylalanine or tryptophan at the end, this CDR3 is likely a read error. The CDR3, as DNA: TGTGCCAGCAGCTTGGGTGTTACCTCACCCCTCCACCTT. Translated, it gives CASSLGVTSPLHL. This chain joins TRBV5-6 and TRBJ1-6; D gene unclear. Trimming took off 0 bases at V and 10 bases at J, with 8 bases between the two ends. CDR1 is SGHDT and CDR2 is YYEEEE in the germline V gene. The CDR3 totals 13 residues.

The CDR3 sequence: CASSLPGTQRYGYTF. Here the CDR3 DNA reads TGTGCCAGCAGTCTTCCCGGGACCCAGCGGTATGGCTACACCTTC. This sequence joins TRBV28 and TRBJ1-2; D might be TRBD1 (5 bases). Trimming stripped 5 bases from V and 5 bases from J, with 18 bases between. Germline CDR1 MDHEN, CDR2 SYDVKM. The CDR3 extends over 15 amino acids.

In its sample, this clone was seen once. The chain uses TRBV27 and TRBJ1-5, with D possibly being TRBD1 (5 bases). The V end was cut by 3 bases, the J end by 1 base, with 7 bases between. The CDR3 runs to 14 residues. Germline V CDR1 and CDR2: MNHEY, SMNVEV (reference sequence). The CDR3 is CASSFSGSNQPQHF. CDR3 DNA sequence: TGTGCCAGCAGTTTCTCAGGGAGCAATCAGCCCCAGCATTTT.

The V and J genes are TRBV5-1 and TRBJ2-2, with D perhaps being TRBD1 or TRBD2 (6 bases each). This CDR3 region has 16 residues. From germline, CDR1 is SGHRS and CDR2 YFSETQ. The ends were cut back, 2 bases at V and 7 bases at J, with 18 bases in the middle. CDR3 sequence reads: CASSFGPGASGGELFF. In DNA, the CDR3 is TGCGCCAGCAGCTTTGGCCCGGGGGCGAGCGGCGGGGAGCTGTTTTTT.

The chain couples TRBV6-5 to TRBJ2-7; D possibly corresponds to TRBD1 (6 bases). The CDR3 loop spans 15 amino acids. Germline V gene lookup returns CDR1 MNHEY and CDR2 SVGAGI. Between the trimmed V and J ends, which lost 7 bases and 1 base, there was a span of 17 bases. In DNA form, the CDR3 reads TGTGCCAGCAATCCAACTCCAGGACAGTCCTACGAGCAGTACTTC. The encoded protein is CASNPTPGQSYEQYF.

The V gene is TRBV13, the J gene TRBJ1-5; perhaps TRBD1 as D (5 bases). The V gene's germline CDR1 is PRHDT and CDR2 FYEKMQ (reference sequence). This CDR3 comprises 16 residues. V was cut by 4 bases and J by 1 base, with 14 bases left in between. Written as DNA, the CDR3 is TGTGCCAGCAGCTCGGGGGGGACGAGGAGCAATCAGCCCCAGCATTTT. Its protein is CASSSGGTRSNQPQHF.

V gene TRBV6-1 combines with J gene TRBJ1-5; D not resolved. The length of the CDR3 is 13 residues. V lost 3 bases to trimming and J lost 4 bases, with 7 bases between them. Germline V gene data show CDR1 as MNHNS and CDR2 as SASEGT. CDR3 DNA: TGTGCCAGCAGTGAGAACGCGAATCAGCCCCAGCATTTT. This sequence encodes CASSENANQPQHF.

This clone is categorized as medium-sized. The V and J genes are TRBV7-6 and TRBJ2-1; maybe TRBD1 (6 bases). Looked up from germline, CDR1 is SGHVS and CDR2 is FNYEAQ. V was trimmed by 1 base and J by 7 bases, leaving 20 bases between them. The CDR3 sequence is 17 residues long. CDR3 amino acids: CASSLGSVEGVGNEQFF. The CDR3 DNA reads as TGTGCCAGCAGCTTAGGGAGTGTCGAGGGGGTGGGAAATGAGCAGTTCTTC.